This TCR beta chain originates from a study of cytomegalovirus exposure and HLA in healthy donors. The wider study: From donors who were HLA-typed, an early data release held around 85 million unique TCRs.

A few counts support this clone. This PCR relied on a set of 60 Vbeta primers and 13 Jbeta primers. In the original analysis: Later analysis identified some 88 million unique TCR beta chains, some 10 million shared. Method: immunoSEQ multiplex PCR; TCRdb's copy keeps in-frame clones and lacks some. The DNA was the basis for D and trimming; V, J and clone size are from that table. The sample has about 40,000 clones, roughly 47% seen once. The CDR3 extends over 16 amino acids. Germline V gene data show CDR1 as MNHEY and CDR2 as SVGAGI. Trimming took 0 bases from V and 6 from J; bases not matched to a gene: 7.

Material for sequencing was PBMCs. The chain joins TRBV6-5 to TRBJ2-1, with 8 bases that match TRBD2. The sequence was collected from a human donor in good health. In nucleotides, the CDR3 is TGTGCCAGCAGTTACTCGCCGGGAGGGCCGCCCAATGAGCAGTTCTTC. This encodes CASSYSPGGPPNEQFF.